This T cell receptor (beta chain) was observed in a study of early T cells in non-severe SARS-CoV-2 infection. The CDR3 covers 15 residues. Trimming removed 4 bases at V and 2 bases at J, with 9 bases between. TCRdb reprocessed the 5' RACE reads via MiXCR and lists one record per CDR3 protein. The repertoire consists of approximately 71,000 distinct CDR3 sequences, with about an eighth occurring once and the leading ten covering less than 3%. This clonotype was observed a few times. Sequencing used whole blood, obtained at baseline. This rearrangement joins TRBV12-3 or TRBV12-4 to TRBJ2-6; D remains ambiguous. This TCR was recovered from an adult who was a healthcare worker with PCR-confirmed SARS-CoV-2 infection or an uninfected control (not recorded which). CDR3 in DNA: TGTGCCAGCAGTTCCAAACGGGCTGGGGCCAACGTCCTGACTTTC. This gives the protein CASSSKRAGANVLTF.